The 28 T cell receptor beta chains below come from one sample, sequenced in a study of blood T cell repertoires in COVID-19. Profiled with immunoSEQ multiplex PCR; TCRdb holds only in-frame clones, not every one. The data contain roughly 65,000 clones, around three quarters of them singletons. What was sequenced was peripheral blood. All receptors come from a man aged 60 to 69 with acute or convalescent COVID-19.

J is TRBJ2-5 and V is TRBV10-2, with 13 bases that match TRBD2. V lost 3 bases to trimming and J lost 7 bases; unmatched junction nucleotides: 11. This CDR3 spans 17 amino acids. Germline CDR1 WSHSY, CDR2 SAAADI. The CDR3: CASSESSLAGGGVTQYF. CDR3 sequence (DNA): TGCGCCAGCAGTGAATCCTCACTAGCGGGGGGGGGAGTGACCCAGTACTTC.

This rearrangement joins TRBV27 to TRBJ1-2, with unresolved D. The CDR3 contains 14 residues. V lost 3 bases to trimming and J lost 1 base, with 9 bases between them. From germline, CDR1 is MNHEY and CDR2 SMNVEV (reference sequence). CDR3 region: CASSFMGNNYGYTF. The CDR3 DNA sequence: TGTGCCAGCAGTTTCATGGGCAATAACTATGGCTACACCTTC.

This chain joins TRBV7-2 and TRBJ1-3; the D gene is possibly TRBD1 (6 bases). CDR1 and CDR2 (germline): SGHTA, FQGNSA. V was pared by 2 bases and J by 2 bases, with 13 bases between. This CDR3 has 16 residues. The chain's CDR3 is CASSLHARGTGNTIYF. In DNA form, the CDR3 reads TGTGCCAGCAGCTTACACGCCAGGGGAACTGGAAACACCATATATTTT.

This clone has at least ten counts. The rearrangement links TRBV24-1 to TRBJ2-7; D possibly corresponds to TRBD2 (5 bases). V was cut by 1 base and J by 5 bases, with 11 bases left in between. CDR1 is KGHDR and CDR2 is SFDVKD in the germline V gene. The CDR3 length is 14 residues. The CDR3 here is CATSDLKVGDEQYF. CDR3 nucleotide sequence: TGTGCCACCAGTGATTTAAAGGTCGGGGACGAGCAGTACTTC.

This sequence joins TRBV14 and TRBJ1-1; D might be TRBD1 (5 bases). Trimming took off 2 bases at V and 1 base at J, with 5 bases between the two ends. From germline, CDR1 is SGHDN and CDR2 FVKESK. There are 13 residues in the CDR3. The CDR3 DNA is TGTGCCAGCAGCCAACAGGGGAACACTGAAGCTTTCTTT. Amino acids: CASSQQGNTEAFF.

Turning to this clone: The germline gene is not matched at one end of the junction; a read error may be the cause. The gene calls are TRBV7-7 and TRBJ2-5, with D possibly being TRBD1 (6 bases). This CDR3 comprises 16 residues. The germline V gene has CDR1 SSHAT and CDR2 FNYEAQ (reference sequence). The CDR3 is CASTKFPGTSQETQYF. CDR3 bases: TGTGCTAGCACTAAATTCCCAGGGACATCCCAAGAGACCCAGTACTTC.

This clone was observed a handful of times. This chain uses TRBV3-1 (or the pseudogene TRBV3-2) with TRBJ1-1; D is undetermined. This CDR3 has 15 residues. Germline loops: CDR1 LGHDT, CDR2 YNNKEL (reference sequence). V lost 1 base, J lost 4 bases, and 13 bases lay in between. The CDR3 here is CASSQGFVVVTEAFF. DNA of the CDR3: TGTGCCAGCAGCCAAGGGTTTGTGGTAGTCACTGAAGCTTTCTTT.

The chain links TRBV6-6 to TRBJ2-7; 8 bases align to TRBD2. Germline V gives CDR1 MNHNY, CDR2 SVGAGI (reference sequence). The CDR3 runs to 14 residues. V dropped 4 bases and J dropped 1; count of bases not matched to a gene: 3. CDR3 protein: CASSSGTRSYEQYF. CDR3 bases: TGTGCCAGCAGTTCCGGGACTAGGTCCTACGAGCAGTACTTC.

This clone showed up just once. The chain links TRBV7-2 to TRBJ1-5; 7 bases are shared with TRBD1. The CDR3 sequence is 15 residues long. Germline V gene sequence: CDR1 SGHTA, CDR2 FQGNSA. The V and J ends lost 3 bases and 2 bases, in that order; junction bases with no gene match: 4. CDR3 in DNA: TGTGCCAGCAGCTTCGACAGGGCCGGCAATCAGCCCCAGCATTTT. This encodes CASSFDRAGNQPQHF.

This chain links TRBV9 with TRBJ1-3, with 7 nucleotides matching TRBD1. Germline V gene data show CDR1 as SGDLS and CDR2 as YYNGEE. J lost 0 bases, V lost 0 bases, and 3 bases had no gene match. There are 16 residues in the CDR3. The CDR3 reads CASSVETGTSGNTIYF. The CDR3 region has the DNA TGTGCCAGCAGCGTAGAGACAGGGACCTCTGGAAACACCATATATTTT. Together with reference TRBV9 and TRBJ1-3, the CDR3 gives the full variable domain: DSGVTQTPKHLITATGQRVTLRCSPRSGDLSVYWYQQSLDQGLQFLIQYYNGEERAKGNILERFSAQQFPDLHSELNLSSLELGDSALYFCASSVETGTSGNTIYFGEGSWLTVV.

This rearrangement joins TRBV28 to TRBJ1-4; no clear D. The germline V gene encodes CDR1 MDHEN and CDR2 SYDVKM. V was shortened by 8 bases and J by 5 bases, with 12 bases between the two germline ends. The CDR3 is 13 amino acids. For the CDR3, the DNA is TGTGCCAGCCAGCCGGGGTGGAATGAAAAACTGTTTTTT. Translated, it gives CASQPGWNEKLFF.

V is TRBV24-1 and J is TRBJ2-3, with 15 bases that match TRBD2. The CDR3 has 15 amino acids. Germline trimming cut 7 bases from V and 4 bases from J; bases unmatched to any gene: 2. The germline V gene has CDR1 KGHDR and CDR2 SFDVKD. CDR3 sequence (DNA): TGTGCCACCAGCCGGACTAGCGGGGGGGCAGATACGCAGTATTTT. It translates to CATSRTSGGADTQYF.

This chain connects TRBV5-1 to TRBJ2-7; 8 bases are a match to TRBD1. The CDR3 runs 13 residues. The V gene's germline CDR1 is SGHRS and CDR2 YFSETQ. The trim removed 7 bases at V and 2 bases at J, leaving 5 bases unmatched. The CDR3 DNA is TGCGCCAGCGCCCTGGACAGGGCCTACGAGCAGTACTTC. Amino acid sequence: CASALDRAYEQYF.

The chain has TRBV11-2 and TRBJ1-1; 8 bases align to TRBD1. CDR3 length equals 18 residues. The germline CDR1 and CDR2 sequences are SGHAT and FQNNGV. The ends lost 1 base at V and 9 bases at J; junction bases unmatched: 19. CDR3 in amino acids: CASSLVGNRGSVRLKAFF. The CDR3 DNA reads as TGTGCCAGCAGCTTAGTTGGGAACAGGGGGTCCGTCCGCCTGAAAGCTTTCTTT. Using reference TRBV11-2 and TRBJ1-1 for the parts outside the CDR3, the full variable domain is EAGVAQSPRYKIIEKRQSVAFWCNPISGHATLYWYQQILGQGPKLLIQFQNNGVVDDSQLPKDRFSAERLKGVDSTLKIQPAKLEDSAVYLCASSLVGNRGSVRLKAFFGQGTRLTVV.

This chain's CDR3 is CASSFQGSGNTIYF. CDR3 DNA: TGTGCCAGCAGCTTCCAGGGTTCTGGAAACACCATATATTTT. The chain carries TRBV5-8 and TRBJ1-3, with D tentatively TRBD1 (5 bases). CDR3 length equals 14 residues. The germline CDR1 and CDR2 sequences are SGHTS and YDEGEE. Trimming stripped 2 bases from V and 1 base from J, with 7 bases between.

This chain joins TRBV6-1 and TRBJ1-4; a possible D gene is TRBD1 (5 bases). The germline CDR1 and CDR2 sequences are MNHNS and SASEGT. V lost 0 bases to trimming and J lost 8 bases, with 13 bases between them. CDR3 length: 15 amino acids. The CDR3 loop is CASSEARGFGEKLFF. In nucleotides, the CDR3 is TGTGCCAGCAGTGAAGCGCGGGGGTTCGGGGAAAAACTGTTTTTT.

The table lists this clone with a few counts. The V and J genes are TRBV6-5 and TRBJ1-4, with D possibly being TRBD1 (5 bases). The germline V gene encodes CDR1 MNHEY and CDR2 SVGAGI. V lost 0 bases, J lost 8 bases, and 13 bases lay in between. CDR3 length: 15 amino acids. In DNA form, the CDR3 reads TGTGCCAGCAGTTACTCGGGGGGACGTGGGGAAAAACTGTTTTTT. Amino acids: CASSYSGGRGEKLFF.

This chain links TRBV6-5 with TRBJ2-5; the match to TRBD1 covers 7 bases. Germline V gene lookup returns CDR1 MNHEY and CDR2 SVGAGI. This CDR3 contains 13 residues. Unmatched junction bases numbered 7, after V lost 7 bases and J lost 5 bases. CDR3 sequence reads: CASTNRGGETQYF. CDR3 DNA sequence: TGTGCCAGCACCAACAGGGGCGGGGAGACCCAGTACTTC.

The chain combines TRBV5-1 with TRBJ1-1; a weak D match, TRBD1 (5 bases). V lost 0 bases and J 8 bases, leaving 23 bases between the germline ends. The germline V gene encodes CDR1 SGHRS and CDR2 YFSETQ. CDR3 length: 17 residues. CDR3 nucleotides: TGCGCCAGCAGCTTGGCTGGGCTCTGGCAGGGCTTTGGCGAAGCTTTCTTT. Translated, it gives CASSLAGLWQGFGEAFF.

The sample holds a few counts of this clone. V gene TRBV27 combines with J gene TRBJ2-4, with 8 bases that match TRBD2. Trimming took 7 bases from V and 0 from J; bases not matched to a gene: 17. CDR1 is MNHEY, CDR2 SMNVEV, per germline (reference sequence). CDR3 length: 19 amino acids. Here the CDR3 DNA reads TGTGCCAGCAAAAAACGCGGGGGGACCGTATCGGTAGCCAAAAACATTCAGTACTTC. This gives the protein CASKKRGGTVSVAKNIQYF.

The rearrangement links TRBV29-1 to TRBJ2-3, with 9 bases lining up with TRBD1. Germline CDR1 and CDR2: SQVTM and ANQGSEA. The CDR3 is 12 residues long. J was trimmed by 10 bases and V by 6 bases; bases with no gene match: 8. The CDR3 spells CSVGGDRDAQYF. For the CDR3, the DNA is TGCAGCGTGGGGGGGGACAGGGACGCGCAGTATTTT.

The chain employs TRBV4-3 and TRBJ2-3; 11 bases agree with TRBD1. The CDR3 is 18 amino acids. The V gene end was trimmed by 1 base and the J gene end by 6 bases; junction bases not matched to a gene: 12. The V gene's germline CDR1 is LGHNA and CDR2 YSLEER. The CDR3 loop is CASSQVLPGQGVPDTQYF. The CDR3, as DNA: TGCGCCAGCAGCCAAGTGCTCCCGGGACAGGGGGTTCCGGATACGCAGTATTTT.

CDR3 sequence: CASSLLPGGADGYTF. CDR3 DNA: TGTGCCAGCAGCTTGCTACCAGGGGGCGCGGATGGCTACACCTTC. The chain couples TRBV7-2 to TRBJ1-2; 8 nucleotides line up with TRBD1. Per germline, CDR1 SGHTA and CDR2 FQGNSA. The CDR3 consists of 15 residues. The V gene end was trimmed by 3 bases and the J gene end by 6 bases; junction bases not matched to a gene: 9.

The CDR3 sequence is CASSQEQRTGPSYGYTF. The CDR3 coding sequence is TGCGCCAGCAGCCAAGAGCAAAGAACAGGGCCTAGCTATGGCTACACCTTC. This rearrangement joins TRBV4-1 to TRBJ1-2; TRBD1 is a possible D gene (6 bases). The CDR3 length is 17 residues. CDR1 and CDR2 from the germline V gene are MGHRA and YSYEKL. Trimming removed 0 bases from V and 4 bases from J, with 18 bases in between.

The chain links TRBV6-1 to TRBJ1-1; the D is unclear. CDR3 length equals 13 residues. Germline CDR1 reads MNHNS; CDR2 reads SASEGT. The ends were cut back, 1 base at V and 10 bases at J, with 13 bases in the middle. The CDR3 is CASSEEEDIRAFF. In nucleotides, the CDR3 is TGTGCCAGCAGTGAAGAGGAGGATATCAGAGCTTTCTTT.

The genes are TRBV6-1 and TRBJ2-2; no clear D. Per the germline V gene, CDR1 is MNHNS and CDR2 is SASEGT. This CDR3 is 15 amino acids long. The V end lost 3 bases, the J end lost 3 bases, and 11 bases lay between the germline ends. CDR3 coding DNA: TGTGCCAGCAGTGAGGGCCGAAGCTACACCGGGGAGCTGTTTTTT. This encodes CASSEGRSYTGELFF.

The V gene is TRBV7-2, the J gene TRBJ2-2, with a tentative D call TRBD2 (5 bases). This CDR3 has 15 amino acids. V was pared by 7 bases and J by 0 bases, with 12 bases between. Germline V CDR1 and CDR2: SGHTA, FQGNSA. The CDR3 sequence is CASTLGLANTGELFF. The CDR3 bases are TGTGCCAGCACCCTTGGACTCGCGAACACCGGGGAGCTGTTTTTT.

V is TRBV4-3 and J is TRBJ1-1, with D possibly matching TRBD1 (5 bases). Trimming pared 3 bases from V and 3 bases from J, leaving 17 bases between. This CDR3 has 16 residues. CDR1 and CDR2 (germline): LGHNA, YSLEER. Written as DNA, the CDR3 is TGCGCCAGCAGCCAGGTCACCGGCAGGGTGGACACTGAAGCTTTCTTT. Protein: CASSQVTGRVDTEAFF.